The rows below give T cell receptor beta chains drawn from one sample of a study of breast tumors, draining lymph nodes, adjacent tissues. Each CDR3 protein is one row after TCRdb ran MiXCR on the multiplex PCR reads. The table has about 230,000 distinct CDR3 sequences, about 30% seen once. Sequencing was done on a sample of axillary lymph node tissue. The receptors here all came from a female donor with breast cancer. Some clones in this sample may be carry-over from other donors' samples. Each CDR3 is given with its conserved first and last residue. Fields, in order: V gene, CDR3 protein.

v_gene: TRBV19
CDR3aa: CASSRTWDLSYEQYF

v_gene: TRBV24-1
CDR3aa: CATSDNNFYEQYF

v_gene: TRBV2
CDR3aa: CASRDSGQETQYF

v_gene: TRBV11-3
CDR3aa: CASSRDRVTTQYF

v_gene: TRBV20-1
CDR3aa: CSAYRRRKRQGEQYF

v_gene: TRBV5-6
CDR3aa: CASSASGTVSYEQYF

v_gene: TRBV6-1
CDR3aa: CASARLNEKLFF

v_gene: TRBV6-6
CDR3aa: CASSHSDQGGSPLHF

v_gene: TRBV7-9
CDR3aa: CASSKGQGDVNEQLF

v_gene: TRBV11-2
CDR3aa: CASSLGRGRNTQYF

v_gene: TRBV20-1
CDR3aa: CSASSGLRTEAFF

v_gene: TRBV24-1
CDR3aa: CATSRTVPSTDTQYF

v_gene: TRBV5-5
CDR3aa: CASSLDRGRGNTIYF

v_gene: TRBV24-1
CDR3aa: CATSEHTGIEKLFF

v_gene: TRBV5-6
CDR3aa: CASSLRGPPQHF

v_gene: TRBV19
CDR3aa: CATTGTFSGNTIYF

v_gene: TRBV5-1
CDR3aa: CASSLVGRDNTNTIYF

v_gene: TRBV7-3
CDR3aa: CASSKSYGRRETQYF

v_gene: TRBV20-1
CDR3aa: CSARIHGTSLGWADTQYF

v_gene: TRBV29-1
CDR3aa: CSVRKTTRYEQFF

v_gene: TRBV19
CDR3aa: CASSPRRGPQHF

v_gene: TRBV28
CDR3aa: CASSLGTSDCNEQFF

v_gene: TRBV20-1
CDR3aa: CSAPTGSQETQYF

v_gene: TRBV28
CDR3aa: CASSLWGTGGTGNTIYF

v_gene: TRBV25-1
CDR3aa: CASSEFRQGGYEQYF

v_gene: TRBV20-1
CDR3aa: CSAARDTPYEQYF

v_gene: TRBV11-2
CDR3aa: CASSLTGGVAGDTQYF

v_gene: TRBV5-1
CDR3aa: CASSPSSGADEQYF

v_gene: TRBV7-3
CDR3aa: CASSASRNEQFF

v_gene: TRBV19
CDR3aa: CASSIEGGRTEAFF

v_gene: TRBV2
CDR3aa: CASKGLVTARYEQYF

v_gene: TRBV7-2
CDR3aa: CASSSPDGGEQFF

v_gene: TRBV6-5
CDR3aa: CASSLQVGDTQYF

v_gene: TRBV6-1
CDR3aa: CASIGRGRDGYTF

v_gene: TRBV9
CDR3aa: CASASGGGVSSYNEQFF

v_gene: TRBV20-1
CDR3aa: CSARDGTTINEQFF

v_gene: TRBV12-3/TRBV12-4
CDR3aa: CASSLTTEGRNIQYF

v_gene: TRBV29-1
CDR3aa: CSWTGSVGSYEQYF

v_gene: TRBV20-1
CDR3aa: CSARRDISYEQYF

v_gene: TRBV20-1
CDR3aa: CSARDSAQTTGRAYEQYF

v_gene: TRBV6-1
CDR3aa: CASSEMMGYEQFF

v_gene: TRBV29-1
CDR3aa: CSVTPGGGETQYF

v_gene: TRBV20-1
CDR3aa: CSATPELLQGAKNIQYF

v_gene: TRBV5-6
CDR3aa: CASDEGGYNEQFF